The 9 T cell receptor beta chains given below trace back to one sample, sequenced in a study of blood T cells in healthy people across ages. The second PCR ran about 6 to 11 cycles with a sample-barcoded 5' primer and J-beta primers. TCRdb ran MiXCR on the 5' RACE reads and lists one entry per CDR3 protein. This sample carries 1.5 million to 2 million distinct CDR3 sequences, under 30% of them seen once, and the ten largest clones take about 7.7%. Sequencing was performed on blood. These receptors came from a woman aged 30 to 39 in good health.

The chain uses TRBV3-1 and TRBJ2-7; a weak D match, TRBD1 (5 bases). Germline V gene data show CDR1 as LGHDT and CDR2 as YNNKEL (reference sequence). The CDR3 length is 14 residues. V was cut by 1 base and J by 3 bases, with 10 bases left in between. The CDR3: CASSQVDSFYEQYF. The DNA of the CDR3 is TGTGCCAGCAGCCAAGTCGACAGCTTCTACGAGCAGTACTTC.

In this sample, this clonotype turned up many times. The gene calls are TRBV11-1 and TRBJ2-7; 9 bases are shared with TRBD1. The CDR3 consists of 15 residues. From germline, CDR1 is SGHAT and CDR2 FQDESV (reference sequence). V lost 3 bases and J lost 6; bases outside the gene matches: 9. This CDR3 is CASSFSSGQGCEQYF. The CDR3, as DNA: TGTGCCAGCAGCTTCAGTAGCGGACAGGGGTGCGAGCAGTACTTC.

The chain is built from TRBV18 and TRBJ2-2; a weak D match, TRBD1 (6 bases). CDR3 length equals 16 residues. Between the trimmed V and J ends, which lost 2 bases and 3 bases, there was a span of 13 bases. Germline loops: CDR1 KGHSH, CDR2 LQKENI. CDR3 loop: CASSPSTGPDTGELFF. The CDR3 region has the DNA TGTGCCAGCTCACCATCTACAGGGCCCGACACCGGGGAGCTGTTTTTT.

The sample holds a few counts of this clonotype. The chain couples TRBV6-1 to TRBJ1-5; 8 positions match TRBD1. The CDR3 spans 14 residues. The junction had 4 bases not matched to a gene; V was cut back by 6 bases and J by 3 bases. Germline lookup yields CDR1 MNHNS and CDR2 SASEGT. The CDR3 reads CASSGQGVNQPQHF. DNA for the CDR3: TGTGCCAGCAGCGGACAGGGCGTCAATCAGCCCCAGCATTTT.

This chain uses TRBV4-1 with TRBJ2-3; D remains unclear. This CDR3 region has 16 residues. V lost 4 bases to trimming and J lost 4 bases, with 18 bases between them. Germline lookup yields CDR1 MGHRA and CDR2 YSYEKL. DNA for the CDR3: TGCGCCAGCAGCCGAAGAGACGCCCAACTACCAGATACGCAGTATTTT. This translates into CASSRRDAQLPDTQYF.

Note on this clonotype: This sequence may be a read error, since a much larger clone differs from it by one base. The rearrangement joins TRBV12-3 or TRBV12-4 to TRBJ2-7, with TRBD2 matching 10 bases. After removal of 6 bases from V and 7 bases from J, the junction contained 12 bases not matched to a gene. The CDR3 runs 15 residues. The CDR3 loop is CASRLERGGYNEQYF. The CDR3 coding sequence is TGTGCCAGCAGGCTCGAGCGGGGGGGCTACAATGAGCAGTACTTC.

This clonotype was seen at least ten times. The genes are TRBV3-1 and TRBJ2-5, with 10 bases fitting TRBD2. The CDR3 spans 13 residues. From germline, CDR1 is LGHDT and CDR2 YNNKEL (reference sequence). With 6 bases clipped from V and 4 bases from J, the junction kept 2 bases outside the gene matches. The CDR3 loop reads CASRPSGGETQYF. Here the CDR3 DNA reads TGTGCCAGCAGACCTAGCGGGGGAGAGACCCAGTACTTC.

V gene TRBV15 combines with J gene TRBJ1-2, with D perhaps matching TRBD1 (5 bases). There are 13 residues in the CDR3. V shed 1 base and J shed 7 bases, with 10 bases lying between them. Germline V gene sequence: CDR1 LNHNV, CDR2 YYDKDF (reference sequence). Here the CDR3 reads CATSRGGGLGYTF. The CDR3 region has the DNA TGTGCCACCAGCAGAGGTGGGGGACTTGGCTACACCTTC.

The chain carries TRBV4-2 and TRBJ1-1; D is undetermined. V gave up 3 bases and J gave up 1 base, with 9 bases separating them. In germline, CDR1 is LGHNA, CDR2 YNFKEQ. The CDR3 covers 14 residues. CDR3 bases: TGTGCCAGCAGCCACACGGCACAGAACACTGAAGCTTTCTTT. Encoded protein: CASSHTAQNTEAFF.